This T cell receptor (beta chain) was captured in a study of T cells in Graves' hyperthyroidism and ophthalmopathy. The CDR3 is 15 amino acids. V was pared by 5 bases and J by 0 bases, with 5 bases of the junction left unmatched. Germline loops: CDR1 SGHTA, CDR2 FQGNSA. This clonotype was found many times. Across 18 months, stable Graves' hyperthyroidism was marked by no progression to ophthalmopathy. Amplification targeted TCR beta CDR3 regions from RNA transcripts. A set of HTBI primers served as the primers for a first-round RT-PCR of the TCR CDR3. TCRdb re-analysed the multiplex PCR reads in MiXCR, keeping a single row per CDR3 protein. The sample shows 450,000 to 700,000 distinct CDR3 sequences, under 60% of them seen only once.

The sample consisted of peripheral blood or thyroid tissue (not recorded which). The V gene is TRBV7-2, the J gene TRBJ2-7, with 9 bases aligning to TRBD2. The clonotype originates from a woman in her late teens or twenties with Graves' hyperthyroidism. CDR3 protein: CASSALAGNSYEQYF. DNA of the CDR3: TGTGCCAGCAGCGCGCTAGCGGGGAACTCCTACGAGCAGTACTTC.